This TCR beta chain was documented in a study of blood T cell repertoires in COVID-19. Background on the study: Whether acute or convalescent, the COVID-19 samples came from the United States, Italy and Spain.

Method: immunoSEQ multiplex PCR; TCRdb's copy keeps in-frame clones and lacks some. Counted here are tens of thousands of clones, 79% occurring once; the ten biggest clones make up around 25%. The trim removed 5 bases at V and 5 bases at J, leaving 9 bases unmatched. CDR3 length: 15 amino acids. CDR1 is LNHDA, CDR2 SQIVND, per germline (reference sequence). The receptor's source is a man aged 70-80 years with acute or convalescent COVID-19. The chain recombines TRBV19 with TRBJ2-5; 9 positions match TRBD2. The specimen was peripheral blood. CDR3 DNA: TGTGCCAGTAGTTCGACTAGCGGTCTGGGGGAGACCCAGTACTTC. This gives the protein CASSSTSGLGETQYF.